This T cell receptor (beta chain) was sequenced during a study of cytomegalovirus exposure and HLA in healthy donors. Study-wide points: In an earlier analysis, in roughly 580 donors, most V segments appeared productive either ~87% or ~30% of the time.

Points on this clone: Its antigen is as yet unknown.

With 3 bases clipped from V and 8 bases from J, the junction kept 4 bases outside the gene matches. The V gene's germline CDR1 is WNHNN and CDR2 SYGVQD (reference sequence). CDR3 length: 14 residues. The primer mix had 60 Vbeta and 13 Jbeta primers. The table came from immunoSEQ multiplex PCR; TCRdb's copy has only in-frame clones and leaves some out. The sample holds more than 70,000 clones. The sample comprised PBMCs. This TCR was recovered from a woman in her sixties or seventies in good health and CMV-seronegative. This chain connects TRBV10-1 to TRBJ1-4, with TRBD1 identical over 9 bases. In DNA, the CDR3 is TGCGCCAGCAGTGAAGGGACAGGGATCGAAAAACTGTTTTTT. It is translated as CASSEGTGIEKLFF.